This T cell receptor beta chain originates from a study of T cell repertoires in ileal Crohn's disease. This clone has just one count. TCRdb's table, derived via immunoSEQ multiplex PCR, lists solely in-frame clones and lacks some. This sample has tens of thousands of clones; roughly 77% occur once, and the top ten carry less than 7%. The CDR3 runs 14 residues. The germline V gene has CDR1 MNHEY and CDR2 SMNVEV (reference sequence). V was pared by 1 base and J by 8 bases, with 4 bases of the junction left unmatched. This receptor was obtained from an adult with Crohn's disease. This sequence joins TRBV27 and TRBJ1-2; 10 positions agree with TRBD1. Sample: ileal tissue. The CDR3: CASSLLGTGDGYTF. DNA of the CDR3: TGTGCCAGCAGTTTATTGGGGACAGGGGACGGCTACACCTTC.